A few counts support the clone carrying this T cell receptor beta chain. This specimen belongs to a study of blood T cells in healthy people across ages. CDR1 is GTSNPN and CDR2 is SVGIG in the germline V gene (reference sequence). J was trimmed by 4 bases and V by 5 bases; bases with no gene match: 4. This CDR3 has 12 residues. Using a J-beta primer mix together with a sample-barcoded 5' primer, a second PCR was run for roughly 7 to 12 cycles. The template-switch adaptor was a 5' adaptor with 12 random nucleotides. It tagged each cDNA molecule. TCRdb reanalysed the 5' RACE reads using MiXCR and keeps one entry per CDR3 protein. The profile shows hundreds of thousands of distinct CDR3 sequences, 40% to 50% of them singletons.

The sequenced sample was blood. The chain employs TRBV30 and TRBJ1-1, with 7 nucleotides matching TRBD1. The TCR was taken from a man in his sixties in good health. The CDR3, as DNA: TGTGCCTGGGGGCAGGGGGGCACTGAAGCTTTCTTT. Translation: CAWGQGGTEAFF.